The 20 T cell receptor beta chains below were found in one sample sequenced in a study of blood T cell repertoires in COVID-19 (TCRdb year 2020). Library generation was performed with the immunoSEQ multiplex PCR assay. Held by TCRdb, this immuneACCESS table contains in-frame sequences only and omits some clones. Under half of the omission traces to an unresolved V gene where checked; the cause of the rest is unknown. This sample has some 100,000 clones in its table, and approximately 92% of those were observed once. The ten top clones hold approximately 6% of the sample. Sequencing used peripheral blood. The receptors derive from a woman between 55 and 75 years old with active COVID-19.

This chain links TRBV2 with TRBJ1-1; D uncertain. The germline gives CDR1 SNHLY, CDR2 FYNNEI. The CDR3 is 14 amino acids. The ends were cut back, 3 bases at V and 4 bases at J, with 12 bases in the middle. For the CDR3, the DNA is TGTGCCAGCAGTGACTTTGGAGGGAGCACTGAAGCTTTCTTT. Protein: CASSDFGGSTEAFF.

This chain joins TRBV9 and TRBJ2-1; the D gene is possibly TRBD2 (5 bases). Trimming took 5 bases from V and 0 from J, leaving 6 bases between them. This CDR3 is 13 amino acids long. Germline CDR1 is SGDLS and CDR2 is YYNGEE. Here the CDR3 DNA reads TGTGCCAGCAGAGCGGTCTCCTACAATGAGCAGTTCTTC. This sequence encodes CASRAVSYNEQFF.

The CDR3 loop reads CASRTGTRSYEQYF. The CDR3 bases are TGTGCCAGCAGAACCGGGACAAGATCCTACGAGCAGTACTTC. The J gene is TRBJ2-7, the V gene TRBV6-5; D might be TRBD1 (6 bases). This CDR3 comprises 14 residues. Germline V gene lookup returns CDR1 MNHEY and CDR2 SVGAGI. V was cut by 6 bases and J by 1 base, with 13 bases left in between.

The rearrangement joins TRBV7-3 to TRBJ2-3; no clear D. V was pared by 1 base and J by 0 bases, with 8 bases between. The germline V gene has CDR1 SGHTA and CDR2 FQGTGA. CDR3 length: 15 residues. The CDR3 nucleotides are TGTGCCAGCAGCTTAAGTGTTTCGAGCACAGATACGCAGTATTTT. Translating it yields CASSLSVSSTDTQYF.

This clone was seen more than once but under ten times. The V call is TRBV6-2 or TRBV6-3, the J call TRBJ1-2, with 7 bases identical to TRBD1. The CDR3 has 13 residues. V trimming: 2 bases; J trimming: 4 bases; junction bases outside the gene matches: 1. In germline, CDR1 is MNHEY, CDR2 SVGEGT. The CDR3 sequence is CASSYRDSYGYTF. CDR3 in DNA: TGTGCCAGCAGTTACAGGGACAGCTATGGCTACACCTTC.

The V gene is TRBV6-2 or TRBV6-3, the J gene TRBJ2-2; 13 nucleotides line up with TRBD2. V lost 4 bases to trimming and J lost 8 bases; unmatched junction nucleotides: 16. There are 19 residues in the CDR3. Per the germline V gene, CDR1 is MNHEY and CDR2 is SVGEGT. DNA of the CDR3: TGTGCCAGCAGTTTTGGGACTAGCGGGACATCGAACACCAGGGGGGAGCTGTTTTTT. Amino acids: CASSFGTSGTSNTRGELFF.

The chain employs TRBV7-2 and TRBJ2-3, with a weak D call TRBD2 (5 bases). Deletions cut 5 bases from V and 1 base from J, with 13 bases between. The germline CDR1 and CDR2 sequences are SGHTA and FQGNSA. The CDR3 is 15 amino acids. The CDR3 region is CASSPWSGRTDTQYF. The DNA for the CDR3 is TGTGCCAGCAGCCCGTGGAGCGGTCGCACAGATACGCAGTATTTT. The full variable domain, with the rest looked up from reference TRBV7-2 and TRBJ2-3, is GAGVSQSPSNKVTEKGKDVELRCDPISGHTALYWYRQSLGQGLEFLIYFQGNSAPDKSGLPSDRFSAERTGGSVSTLTIQRTQQEDSAVYLCASSPWSGRTDTQYFGPGTRLTVL.

This chain uses TRBV5-1 with TRBJ1-4; perhaps TRBD1 as D (5 bases). This CDR3 spans 12 amino acids. Trimming took 1 base from V and 7 from J, leaving 5 bases between them. CDR1 and CDR2 (germline): SGHRS, YFSETQ. CDR3 region: CASSLQGEKLFF. The CDR3 nucleotides are TGCGCCAGCAGCTTGCAGGGTGAAAAACTGTTTTTT.

This sequence joins TRBV28 and TRBJ1-4, with 7 bases identical to TRBD1. V was pared by 2 bases and J by 5 bases, with 5 bases of the junction left unmatched. The CDR3 totals 15 residues. CDR1 MDHEN and CDR2 SYDVKM come from the germline V gene. The CDR3 DNA reads TGTGCCAGCAGTTTAGGAGGGGGCGCAAATGAAAAACTGTTTTTT. Its translation is CASSLGGGANEKLFF.

As DNA, the CDR3 is TGTGCCTTTCGACAGGGCGCCTACAATGAGCAGTTCTTC. Translated: CAFRQGAYNEQFF. This chain joins TRBV6-4 and TRBJ2-1; 7 positions match TRBD1. The CDR3 spans 13 residues. Germline-derived CDR1 and CDR2 are MRHNA and SNTAGT. Losses at the gene ends were 11 bases for V and 2 bases for J; bases not matched to a gene: 6.

The chain recombines TRBV3-1 (or the pseudogene TRBV3-2) with TRBJ1-3; a possible D gene is TRBD1 (5 bases). Germline values: CDR1 LGHDT, CDR2 YNNKEL (reference sequence). The CDR3 has 16 residues. V was pared by 0 bases and J by 3 bases, with 12 bases between. This CDR3 reads CASSQDQAGFGNTIYF. The CDR3 region has the DNA TGTGCCAGCAGCCAAGATCAGGCAGGGTTTGGAAACACCATATATTTT.

The V gene is TRBV3-1 (or the pseudogene TRBV3-2), the J gene TRBJ1-1, with TRBD1 as a possible D gene (6 bases). In germline, CDR1 is LGHDT, CDR2 YNNKEL (reference sequence). V lost 7 bases and J lost 1, with 13 bases in between. This CDR3 region has 14 residues. Written as DNA, the CDR3 is TGTGCCAGCACCCCGGGGGGCTCGAACACTGAAGCTTTCTTT. The encoded protein is CASTPGGSNTEAFF.

The chain has TRBV29-1 and TRBJ2-6; D not certain. CDR3 size: 14 residues. Trimming took off 3 bases at V and 0 bases at J, with 6 bases between the two ends. Germline CDR1 and CDR2: SQVTM and ANQGSEA. The CDR3 sequence is CSVDVSSGANVLTF. The CDR3 region has the DNA TGCAGCGTTGATGTGAGCTCTGGGGCCAACGTCCTGACTTTC. Full variable domain (rest looked up from reference TRBV29-1 and TRBJ2-6): SAVISQKPSRDICQRGTSLTIQCQVDSQVTMMFWYRQQPGQSLTLIATANQGSEATYESGFVIDKFPISRPNLTFSTLTVSNMSPEDSSIYLCSVDVSSGANVLTFGAGSRLTVL.

The V gene is TRBV6-5, the J gene TRBJ2-5; TRBD1 aligns across 8 bases. With 6 bases clipped from V and 2 bases from J, the junction kept 5 bases outside the gene matches. The CDR3 contains 14 residues. CDR1 is MNHEY, CDR2 SVGAGI, per germline. The CDR3 reads CASSQDRVQETQYF. CDR3 DNA: TGTGCCAGCAGCCAGGACAGGGTGCAAGAGACCCAGTACTTC.

The chain couples TRBV24-1 to TRBJ2-3; 8 bases map to TRBD2. V gave up 1 base and J gave up 6 bases; unmatched junction bases: 5. Germline CDR1 KGHDR, CDR2 SFDVKD. The CDR3 length is 15 residues. CDR3 sequence: CATSDFDREGDTQYF. CDR3 coding DNA: TGTGCCACCAGTGATTTCGACCGGGAGGGGGATACGCAGTATTTT.

The chain recombines TRBV30 with TRBJ2-4, with D perhaps matching TRBD1 (7 bases). Germline loops: CDR1 GTSNPN, CDR2 SVGIG (reference sequence). The CDR3 is 15 residues long. Trimming took 6 bases from V and 6 from J, leaving 21 bases between them. The CDR3 bases are TGTGCCTGCCAGACAGGGACTGATGTCGGAAACATTCAGTACTTC. Its translation is CACQTGTDVGNIQYF.

The chain links TRBV4-3 to TRBJ2-7; TRBD1 matches at 7 bases. Germline CDR1 is LGHNA and CDR2 is YSLEER. The CDR3 has 13 amino acids. The V and J ends lost 0 bases and 4 bases, in that order; junction bases with no gene match: 0. CDR3 DNA: TGCGCCAGCAGCCAAGAACAGGGGTACGAGCAGTACTTC. Amino acids: CASSQEQGYEQYF.

V and J are TRBV24-1 and TRBJ2-3, with 7 nucleotides matching TRBD1. From germline, CDR1 is KGHDR and CDR2 SFDVKD. The CDR3 covers 16 residues. V dropped 3 bases and J dropped 1; count of bases not matched to a gene: 6. CDR3 loop: CATSDIPGTGTDTQYF. For the CDR3, the DNA is TGTGCCACCAGTGATATCCCCGGGACAGGCACAGATACGCAGTATTTT.

The chain links TRBV11-2 to TRBJ2-1; D unresolved. Trimming took off 5 bases at V and 5 bases at J, with 13 bases between the two ends. CDR1 SGHAT and CDR2 FQNNGV come from the germline V gene. The CDR3 is 14 residues long. CDR3 bases: TGTGCCAGCAGCACAACCCATGCAGACAATGAGCAGTTCTTC. Residues: CASSTTHADNEQFF.

This sequence joins TRBV6-5 and TRBJ2-7, with D possibly being TRBD1 (6 bases). From germline, CDR1 is MNHEY and CDR2 SVGAGI. Trimming stripped 0 bases from V and 5 bases from J, with 17 bases between. This CDR3 is 16 amino acids long. In nucleotides, the CDR3 is TGTGCCAGCAGTTACTCCACGCTACAGGGATGGAACGAGCAGTACTTC. Translating it yields CASSYSTLQGWNEQYF.